A selection of T cell receptor beta chains follows, all from one sample in a study of T-cell memory formation after mild COVID-19. In TCRdb, the 5' RACE reads were re-called with MiXCR into one record per CDR3 protein. There are about 300,000 distinct CDR3 sequences in the sample; 15% to 20% occur only once, and under 25% lies in the top ten. Material: PBMCs or a T cell subset sorted from them (not recorded which). The receptors originated from a man younger than 30 who had mild COVID-19 (a few samples of this study predate the infection). Cell type and time point are not known. CDR3s include the opening cysteine and the closing phenylalanine or tryptophan. D genes are given only for firm matches. Clone size is shown for a subset of rows, as once, few, many or a class of expanded clone.

d_call | j_call | clone_size | v_call | cdr3_nt | cdr3_aa
TRBD1 | TRBJ2-7 | NA | TRBV29-1 | TGCAGCGTTGAAGAGGACAGGGCGACCTACGAGCAGTACTTC | CSVEEDRATYEQYF
NA | TRBJ2-7 | few | TRBV9 | TGTGCCAGCAGCGGGGATCCAGGATCGGACGAGCAGTACTTC | CASSGDPGSDEQYF
NA | TRBJ1-5 | few | TRBV2 | TGTGCCAGCAGTCGCAGCGATCAGCCCCAGCATTTT | CASSRSDQPQHF
NA | TRBJ2-5 | NA | TRBV7-2 | TGTGCCAGCAGCTTAGGAGGACAGTCAGAGACCCAGTACTTC | CASSLGGQSETQYF
NA | TRBJ2-5 | few | TRBV4-1 | TGCGCCAGCAGCCAAGAGGCTCCGTCAGAGACCCAGTACTTC | CASSQEAPSETQYF
NA | TRBJ1-2 | once | TRBV4-2 | TGTGCCAGCAGCCAAGACCCTCTTTCGGGTAGTGGCTACACCTTC | CASSQDPLSGSGYTF
NA | TRBJ1-2 | few | TRBV14 | TGTGCCAGCAGCCAATTCTCAGGACGATCCACGTGGGATGGCTACACCTTC | CASSQFSGRSTWDGYTF
NA | TRBJ2-1 | NA | TRBV27 | TGTGCCAGCAGCCAAGAGGTGGGGGCTTATCTGCAGTTCTTC | CASSQEVGAYLQFF
NA | TRBJ1-2 | NA | TRBV6-1 | TGTGCCAGCAGTGAAGCAGGGTACGGCTACACCTTC | CASSEAGYGYTF
NA | TRBJ2-6 | few | TRBV7-2 | TGTGCCAGCAGCTTACGCGGGGTTGGGGCCAACGTCCTGACTTTC | CASSLRGVGANVLTF
NA | TRBJ2-4 | many | TRBV7-2 | TGTGCCAGCAGCTTGCCAGGGTTGGACATTCAGTACTTC | CASSLPGLDIQYF
NA | TRBJ1-1 | NA | TRBV21-1 | TGTGCCAGCAGCGAACTCAGGGGGCCAAACACTGAAGCTTTCTTT | CASSELRGPNTEAFF
NA | TRBJ1-1 | few | TRBV7-2 | TGTGCCAGCAGCCCCCCGGGAATATCCACTGAAGCTTTCTTT | CASSPPGISTEAFF
NA | TRBJ1-2 | NA | TRBV11-2 | TGTGCCAGCAGCTTAGAAGCGGGTGGCTACACCTTC | CASSLEAGGYTF
TRBD2 | TRBJ2-3 | NA | TRBV5-1 | TGCGCCAGCAGCTCGGGCGGCGGGGGATTAATCACAGATACGCAGTATTTT | CASSSGGGGLITDTQYF
NA | TRBJ1-2 | few | TRBV12-3/TRBV12-4 | TGTGCCAGCAGTTTGACGGAAGCTAACTATGGCTACACCTTC | CASSLTEANYGYTF
NA | TRBJ1-5 | NA | TRBV14 | TGTGCCAGCAGCCTATTTTTTAGGACGGACAATAGCAATCAGCCCCAGCATTTT | CASSLFFRTDNSNQPQHF
NA | TRBJ1-1 | NA | TRBV6-5 | TGTGCCAGCAGTTACCTGGCAGGGAACACTGAAGCTTTCTTT | CASSYLAGNTEAFF
TRBD1 | TRBJ2-1 | few | TRBV27 | TGTGCCAGCAGTTTTCAACGGGACAGCTACAATGAGCAGTTCTTC | CASSFQRDSYNEQFF
NA | TRBJ1-5 | NA | TRBV20-1 | TGCAGTGCTAGAGCGGGCGGGATAGATCAGCCCCAGCATTTT | CSARAGGIDQPQHF
NA | TRBJ2-7 | NA | TRBV11-3 | TGTGCCAGCAGCCCTCCGGGGGGCGCCGAGCAGTACTTC | CASSPPGGAEQYF
NA | TRBJ1-3 | NA | TRBV12-3/TRBV12-4 | TGTGCCAGCAGCTACCTAGCCCCATCGACTGGAAACACCATATATTTT | CASSYLAPSTGNTIYF